The rows below give T cell receptor beta chains drawn from one sample of a study of CD8+ T cells in alopecia areata. The assay was immunoSEQ multiplex PCR, and TCRdb's table has in-frame clones only and misses some. The sample records over 100,000 clones, about 50% being singletons. The specimen comprised CD4+ T cells sorted from blood, sampled at week 4, from a patient treated with tofacitinib. The receptors stem from a human donor with alopecia areata. Each CDR3 is given with its conserved first and last residue. The D gene is left open where the match is weak. Clone size is shown for a subset of rows, as once, few, many or a class of expanded clone.

-	-	TRBV5-1	TRBJ2-1	CASSLGQLGVNEQFF	TGCGCCAGCAGCTTGGGACAGCTGGGGGTCAATGAGCAGTTCTTC
-	-	TRBV10-2	TRBJ1-1	CASSDRVNTEAFF	TGCGCCAGCAGTGACAGGGTGAACACTGAAGCTTTCTTT
TRBD2	few	TRBV7-7	TRBJ2-3	CASSASGTTGDTQYF	TGTGCTAGCAGCGCATCCGGGACTACGGGAGATACGCAGTATTTT
-	-	TRBV4-1	TRBJ1-6	CASSQNSRSYNSPLHF	TGCGCCAGCAGCCAGAACAGCCGCTCCTATAATTCACCCCTCCACTTT
-	-	TRBV30	TRBJ2-3	CAWSVLVSDTQYF	TGTGCCTGGAGTGTACTAGTTTCAGATACGCAGTATTTT
-	few	TRBV30	TRBJ2-1	CAWSLYNEQFF	TGTGCCTGGAGTCTCTACAATGAGCAGTTCTTC
-	once	TRBV29-1	TRBJ1-2	CSVERGRRENYGYTF	TGCAGCGTTGAAAGAGGCCGCAGGGAGAACTATGGCTACACCTTC
-	once	TRBV10-3	TRBJ1-5	CATRDGWGNQPQHF	TGTGCCACGCGTGACGGGTGGGGCAATCAGCCCCAGCATTTT
TRBD2	-	TRBV5-1	TRBJ2-3	CASSLDGTSRDTQYF	TGCGCCAGCAGCTTGGACGGGACTAGCAGAGATACGCAGTATTTT
-	-	TRBV10-1	TRBJ2-5	CASSEGLQETQYF	TGCGCCAGCAGTGAAGGTCTTCAAGAGACCCAGTACTTC
TRBD2	-	TRBV6-5	TRBJ2-1	CASSYSSGRLFNEQFF	TGTGCCAGCAGTTACTCGAGCGGGAGGCTTTTCAATGAGCAGTTCTTC
-	-	TRBV6-6	TRBJ1-5	CASTDEGPSRQPQHF	TGTGCCAGCACAGACGAAGGTCCTTCCCGCCAGCCCCAGCATTTT
-	few	TRBV11-2	TRBJ1-1	CASSLGDHSPEAFF	TGTGCCAGCAGCCTGGGGGACCACTCCCCTGAAGCTTTCTTT
-	-	TRBV29-1	TRBJ1-1	CSTGRNTEAFF	TGCAGCACGGGTCGGAACACTGAAGCTTTCTTT
-	few	TRBV5-4	TRBJ1-2	CASSSTGRINYGYTF	TGTGCCAGCAGCTCCACAGGGAGGATTAACTATGGCTACACCTTC
-	few	TRBV18	TRBJ2-3	CASSPAMTGASTDTQYF	TGTGCCAGCTCACCAGCCATGACAGGCGCTAGCACAGATACGCAGTATTTT
-	few	TRBV29-1	TRBJ1-1	CSVEEGGRAFF	TGCAGCGTTGAAGAGGGAGGGCGAGCTTTCTTT
-	-	TRBV29-1	TRBJ2-3	CSGSNRDTQYF	TGCAGCGGCTCTAACAGAGATACGCAGTATTTT
-	few	TRBV29-1	TRBJ2-3	CSVVGPASTDTQYF	TGCAGCGTTGTGGGGCCAGCTAGCACAGATACGCAGTATTTT
-	few	TRBV7-2	TRBJ2-3	CASSVDYNTDTQYF	TGTGCCAGCAGCGTGGACTATAACACAGATACGCAGTATTTT
-	-	TRBV4-2	TRBJ2-2	CASSRDTGPANTGELFF	TGTGCCAGCAGCCGAGACACCGGGCCCGCGAACACCGGGGAGCTGTTTTTT
TRBD1	-	TRBV7-9	TRBJ1-6	CASSQGTANNSPLHF	TGTGCCAGCAGCCAAGGGACAGCCAATAATTCACCCCTCCACTTT
TRBD1	-	TRBV6-5	TRBJ1-1	CASRGQGEAFF	TGTGCCAGCAGGGGACAGGGAGAAGCTTTCTTT
-	few	TRBV20-1	TRBJ1-1	CSVQPNTEAFF	TGCAGTGTGCAGCCGAACACTGAAGCTTTCTTT
-	-	TRBV29-1	TRBJ2-7	CSVGDTYEQYF	TGCAGCGTGGGGGACACCTACGAGCAGTACTTC
-	-	TRBV30	TRBJ1-1	CAWSVSGDTEAFF	TGTGCCTGGAGTGTATCGGGGGACACTGAAGCTTTCTTT
TRBD1	-	TRBV30	TRBJ2-5	CAWSGQGAETQYF	TGTGCCTGGAGCGGCCAGGGGGCAGAGACCCAGTACTTC
TRBD2	-	TRBV10-3	TRBJ2-1	CAISQSGTYNEQFF	TGTGCCATCAGTCAGAGCGGGACCTACAATGAGCAGTTCTTC
-	once	TRBV25-1	TRBJ2-3	CASSEEGGIVGTDTQYF	TGTGCCAGCAGTGAAGAAGGCGGGATAGTGGGCACAGATACGCAGTATTTT
-	few	TRBV6-5	TRBJ2-1	CASSYGDVGTGLQFF	TGTGCCAGCAGTTACGGGGATGTCGGGACGGGTTTGCAGTTCTTC
TRBD1	-	TRBV6-5	TRBJ2-1	CASRAGTGAPNEQFF	TGTGCCAGCAGAGCCGGGACAGGGGCTCCCAATGAGCAGTTCTTC
-	-	TRBV25-1	TRBJ1-6	CASSGQPNSPLHF	TGTGCCAGCAGTGGGCAACCTAATTCACCCCTCCACTTT
TRBD2	-	TRBV29-1	TRBJ2-1	CSAGGLAGERGRQFF	TGCAGCGCCGGCGGGCTAGCGGGAGAACGAGGGCGGCAGTTCTTC
TRBD1	-	TRBV6-5	TRBJ1-6	CASSQTGGLGSPLHF	TGTGCCAGCAGTCAAACAGGGGGCCTAGGTTCACCCCTCCACTTT
-	-	TRBV29-1	TRBJ2-3	CSVVVDYTDTQYF	TGCAGCGTTGTGGTGGACTACACAGATACGCAGTATTTT
-	few	TRBV29-1	TRBJ2-7	CSAGQKLTYEQYF	TGCAGCGCCGGACAGAAATTAACCTACGAGCAGTACTTC
TRBD2	-	TRBV6-5	TRBJ2-5	CASTTLAGGMETQYF	TGTGCCAGCACCACACTAGCGGGAGGGATGGAGACCCAGTACTTC
TRBD1	-	TRBV19	TRBJ1-1	CASRAQGDTEAFF	TGTGCCAGTAGGGCCCAGGGGGACACTGAAGCTTTCTTT
-	-	TRBV6-5	TRBJ2-5	CASSRDRGTQYF	TGTGCCAGCAGCAGGGACCGGGGGACCCAGTACTTC
-	-	TRBV7-6	TRBJ1-1	CASSGTRKTEAFF	TGTGCCAGCAGCGGTACCAGGAAGACTGAAGCTTTCTTT
TRBD2	few	TRBV18	TRBJ2-3	CAAKGTISTTQYF	TGTGCCGCGAAAGGGACTATCAGTACAACGCAGTATTTT
TRBD2	-	TRBV6-5	TRBJ2-3	CASSRTSGNPPQYF	TGTGCCAGCAGTAGGACTAGCGGGAATCCCCCGCAGTATTTT
-	once	TRBV29-1	TRBJ2-3	CSVELGGVTDTQYF	TGCAGCGTTGAGCTGGGCGGGGTCACAGATACGCAGTATTTT
-	-	TRBV29-1	TRBJ1-1	CSVYQRQAVNTEAFF	TGCAGCGTCTACCAACGGCAGGCCGTGAACACTGAAGCTTTCTTT
-	few	TRBV5-6	TRBJ1-5	CASSLVNQPQHF	TGTGCCAGCAGCTTGGTGAATCAGCCCCAGCATTTT
-	-	TRBV7-2	TRBJ2-3	CASSAFGENTQYF	TGTGCCAGCAGCGCTTTCGGGGAAAATACGCAGTATTTT
TRBD2	few	TRBV5-1	TRBJ2-3	CASSLLTSGSSDTQYF	TGCGCCAGCAGCTTGCTCACTAGCGGGAGTTCAGATACGCAGTATTTT
-	-	TRBV5-1	TRBJ1-1	CASSFGGNTEAFF	TGCGCCAGCAGCTTTGGCGGGAACACTGAAGCTTTCTTT
-	many	TRBV5-1	TRBJ1-6	CASSLNLGTYNSPLHF	TGCGCCAGCAGCTTGAATCTGGGAACCTATAATTCACCCCTCCACTTT
-	-	TRBV30	TRBJ1-1	CAWMIQGGTEAFF	TGTGCCTGGATGATACAGGGAGGAACTGAAGCTTTCTTT
TRBD1	few	TRBV5-6	TRBJ2-2	CASSLGGGRGRTGELFF	TGTGCCAGCAGCTTGGGAGGTGGAAGGGGGCGCACCGGGGAGCTGTTTTTT
-	-	TRBV29-1	TRBJ1-3	CSVVGGTSGNTIYF	TGCAGCGTTGTTGGGGGGACCTCTGGAAACACCATATATTTT
-	-	TRBV19	TRBJ2-7	CASGSYEQYF	TGTGCCAGTGGCTCCTACGAGCAGTACTTC
-	-	TRBV29-1	TRBJ2-2	CSVVSLPNTGELFF	TGCAGCGTCGTATCCCTTCCGAACACCGGGGAGCTGTTTTTT
-	-	TRBV7-2	TRBJ1-1	CASRPTGNTEAFF	TGTGCCAGCAGGCCGACAGGGAACACTGAAGCTTTCTTT
-	-	TRBV29-1	TRBJ1-2	CSVPGNGYTF	TGCAGCGTTCCAGGGAATGGCTACACCTTC
TRBD1	-	TRBV6-1	TRBJ1-5	CASSAGTVYSNQPQHF	TGTGCCAGCAGTGCCGGGACAGTTTATAGCAATCAGCCCCAGCATTTT
-	-	TRBV27	TRBJ1-5	CASSLRQEQPQHF	TGTGCCAGCAGTTTAAGACAGGAACAGCCCCAGCATTTT
TRBD2	few	TRBV6-5	TRBJ2-2	CASRPRGAGELFF	TGTGCCAGCAGACCACGGGGGGCCGGGGAGCTGTTTTTT